The 20 T cell receptor beta chains reported below all come from one sample, sequenced in a study of T cell responses to AZD1222 COVID-19 vaccine. Some clones are missing from TCRdb's copy, which holds only in-frame ones; the method was immunoSEQ multiplex PCR. The sample lists over 50,000 clones; roughly 84% were seen once. Sequenced here: peripheral blood, sampled on day 0 of AZD1222 vaccination. These receptors originate from an adult in good health.

The chain links TRBV6-6 to TRBJ1-2; tentatively, D is TRBD1 (6 bases). The CDR3 sequence is 14 residues long. V was trimmed by 8 bases and J by 8 bases, leaving 21 bases between them. Germline V CDR1 and CDR2: MNHNY, SVGAGI (reference sequence). The CDR3: CASRREGGGPGYTF. The CDR3 DNA is TGTGCCAGCCGACGAGAAGGGGGAGGTCCCGGCTACACCTTC.

The chain is built from TRBV27 and TRBJ1-2; the D gene is possibly TRBD1 (5 bases). CDR1 and CDR2 (germline): MNHEY, SMNVEV (reference sequence). CDR3 size: 15 residues. The ends were cut back, 10 bases at V and 6 bases at J, with 24 bases in the middle. The CDR3 region is CATRDLISPTNGYTF. CDR3 bases: TGTGCCACTCGGGACCTTATTTCCCCTACGAATGGCTACACCTTC.

The V call is TRBV2, the J call TRBJ1-5; the match to TRBD1 covers 9 bases. J was trimmed by 7 bases and V by 6 bases; bases with no gene match: 7. The CDR3 consists of 14 residues. Germline lookup yields CDR1 SNHLY and CDR2 FYNNEI. DNA for the CDR3: TGTGCCAGCAGCGGGACAGGGACTAGCCAGCCCCAGCATTTT. It is translated as CASSGTGTSQPQHF.

The rearrangement links TRBV29-1 to TRBJ2-3; D may be TRBD1 (6 bases). The CDR3 has 14 residues. Germline lookup yields CDR1 SQVTM and CDR2 ANQGSEA. V shed 1 base and J shed 4 bases, with 12 bases lying between them. The CDR3 sequence is CSVEGGRGADTQYF. The CDR3 coding sequence is TGCAGCGTTGAAGGGGGCAGGGGCGCAGATACGCAGTATTTT.

Concerning this clone: The limits of the CDR3 on the DNA are not certain, so only TCRdb's listed CDR3 is given. This chain links TRBV4-3 with TRBJ2-7; the D call TRBD2 from the table was never checked on the DNA. 17 amino acids form the CDR3, both terminal residues included. From germline, CDR1 is LGHNA and CDR2 YSLEER. CDR3 sequence reads: CASSPFGPGIGSYEQYF.

The chain employs TRBV5-5 and TRBJ2-3, with D uncertain. V gave up 4 bases and J gave up 4 bases, with 13 bases separating them. The germline CDR1 and CDR2 sequences are SGHKS and YYEKEE (reference sequence). The CDR3 is 14 residues long. The CDR3 coding sequence is TGTGCCAGCAGCCTCGTGAGAATGGCAGATACGCAGTATTTT. This encodes CASSLVRMADTQYF.

This chain connects TRBV13 to TRBJ2-6; 10 nucleotides agree with TRBD1. CDR1 and CDR2 (germline): PRHDT, FYEKMQ (reference sequence). Trimming cost V 5 bases and J 0 bases; bases outside gene matches: 10. CDR3 length: 19 residues. Here the CDR3 reads CASSGFRDRGISGANVLTF. CDR3 nucleotides: TGTGCCAGCAGCGGGTTCCGGGACAGGGGTATCTCTGGGGCCAACGTCCTGACTTTC.

The rearrangement uses TRBV14 and TRBJ1-1; D uncertain. Trimming took off 1 base at V and 1 base at J, with 4 bases between the two ends. The CDR3 consists of 13 residues. In germline, CDR1 is SGHDN, CDR2 FVKESK. The CDR3 DNA reads TGTGCCAGCAGCCAAGGCCAGAACACTGAAGCTTTCTTT. It translates to CASSQGQNTEAFF.

This chain connects TRBV19 to TRBJ1-1; D is uncertain. Trimming stripped 3 bases from V and 2 bases from J, with 10 bases between. Germline V gene sequence: CDR1 LNHDA, CDR2 SQIVND (reference sequence). The CDR3 covers 14 residues. This CDR3 is CASSMGRSNTEAFF. CDR3 nucleotides: TGTGCCAGTAGTATGGGGAGGAGTAACACTGAAGCTTTCTTT.

This rearrangement joins TRBV5-1 to TRBJ2-1; 9 bases match TRBD2. The CDR3 runs to 15 residues. Germline V gives CDR1 SGHRS, CDR2 YFSETQ. V was clipped by 0 bases and J by 7 bases; unmatched bases: 5. DNA for the CDR3: TGCGCCAGCAGCTTGGTGTCTAGCGGGGTAAATGAGCAGTTCTTC. Its protein is CASSLVSSGVNEQFF.

This clone occurred once. The chain carries TRBV19 and TRBJ1-3; D remains ambiguous. The CDR3 sequence is 12 residues long. Germline V gives CDR1 LNHDA, CDR2 SQIVND (reference sequence). Trimming shortened V by 7 bases and J by 3 bases, and 7 bases separated the two germline ends. CDR3 amino acids: CASMGGGNTIYF. CDR3 nucleotide sequence: TGTGCCAGTATGGGAGGTGGAAACACCATATATTTT. The full variable domain, rest sourced from reference TRBV19 and TRBJ1-3, is DGGITQSPKYLFRKEGQNVTLSCEQNLNHDAMYWYRQDPGQGLRLIYYSQIVNDFQKGDIAEGYSVSREKKESFPLTVTSAQKNPTAFYLCASMGGGNTIYFGEGSWLTVV.

The chain combines TRBV6-5 with TRBJ1-1; 8 nucleotides align to TRBD1. This CDR3 spans 15 amino acids. Germline-derived CDR1 and CDR2 are MNHEY and SVGAGI. The V segment lost 6 bases and the J segment 1 base; nucleotides outside the gene matches: 7. The CDR3 nucleotides read TGTGCCAGCAGCCTTCAGGGGGCCGGGAACACTGAAGCTTTCTTT. Its protein product is CASSLQGAGNTEAFF.

This clone was picked up a small number of times. The rearrangement joins TRBV2 to TRBJ2-3; possibly TRBD1 for D (6 bases). Trimming stripped 3 bases from V and 4 bases from J, with 14 bases between. Germline V gene sequence: CDR1 SNHLY, CDR2 FYNNEI. CDR3 length equals 15 residues. The CDR3: CASSEIFQGSDTQYF. The CDR3 coding sequence is TGTGCCAGCAGTGAGATCTTCCAGGGGTCAGATACGCAGTATTTT.

The gene calls are TRBV5-6 and TRBJ2-7, with D hard to call. The CDR3 length is 14 residues. CDR1 SGHDT and CDR2 YYEEEE come from the germline V gene. With 4 bases removed from V and 3 bases from J, the gap between germline ends came to 14 bases. DNA of the CDR3: TGTGCCAGCAGCGTTCTGAGGCAGCGCTACGAGCAGTACTTC. As protein: CASSVLRQRYEQYF.

The chain recombines TRBV6-1 with TRBJ1-1; D ambiguous. The length of the CDR3 is 15 residues. Per germline, CDR1 MNHNS and CDR2 SASEGT. With 1 base removed from V and 0 bases from J, the gap between germline ends came to 9 bases. CDR3 protein: CASSEDPRMNTEAFF. The CDR3 coding sequence is TGTGCCAGCAGTGAAGACCCCAGGATGAACACTGAAGCTTTCTTT.

For the CDR3, the DNA is TGTGCCAGCACCCACGTAGGCAGAGCCTACGAGCAGTACTTC. Amino acid sequence: CASTHVGRAYEQYF. The chain joins TRBV6-6 to TRBJ2-7; no clear D gene. The CDR3 consists of 14 residues. The ends were cut back, 7 bases at V and 2 bases at J, with 15 bases in the middle. From germline, CDR1 is MNHNY and CDR2 SVGAGI (reference sequence).

The chain combines TRBV7-9 with TRBJ2-3; TRBD2 aligns across 8 bases. Germline-derived CDR1 and CDR2 are SEHNR and FQNEAQ (reference sequence). The CDR3 spans 14 residues. Trimming cost V 3 bases and J 2 bases; bases outside gene matches: 1. In DNA, the CDR3 is TGTGCCAGCAGCTTGGGACTAGACACAGATACGCAGTATTTT. Protein product: CASSLGLDTDTQYF.

This sequence joins TRBV2 and TRBJ2-3, with 12 bases aligning to TRBD1. CDR1 is SNHLY, CDR2 FYNNEI, per germline. The CDR3 runs 13 residues. V lost 4 bases, J lost 9 bases, and 2 bases stayed unmatched. The CDR3 loop is CASSGGTGGTQYF. The CDR3 DNA is TGTGCCAGCAGTGGGGGGACAGGGGGCACGCAGTATTTT.

The gene calls are TRBV19 and TRBJ2-7; D gene unclear. CDR1 is LNHDA, CDR2 SQIVND, per germline (reference sequence). The length of the CDR3 is 13 residues. Trimming shortened V by 3 bases and J by 7 bases, and 13 bases separated the two germline ends. The CDR3 nucleotides read TGTGCCAGTAGTATGGTCTGGGGATCGGAGCAGTACTTC. This sequence encodes CASSMVWGSEQYF.

The gene calls are TRBV6-5 and TRBJ1-2; 9 bases agree with TRBD1. The trim removed 0 bases at V and 4 bases at J, leaving 3 bases unmatched. The CDR3 is 15 residues long. From germline, CDR1 is MNHEY and CDR2 SVGAGI. The CDR3 nucleotides read TGTGCCAGCAGTTACTCTTCGGGACAGGGCTATGGCTACACCTTC. Protein product: CASSYSSGQGYGYTF.